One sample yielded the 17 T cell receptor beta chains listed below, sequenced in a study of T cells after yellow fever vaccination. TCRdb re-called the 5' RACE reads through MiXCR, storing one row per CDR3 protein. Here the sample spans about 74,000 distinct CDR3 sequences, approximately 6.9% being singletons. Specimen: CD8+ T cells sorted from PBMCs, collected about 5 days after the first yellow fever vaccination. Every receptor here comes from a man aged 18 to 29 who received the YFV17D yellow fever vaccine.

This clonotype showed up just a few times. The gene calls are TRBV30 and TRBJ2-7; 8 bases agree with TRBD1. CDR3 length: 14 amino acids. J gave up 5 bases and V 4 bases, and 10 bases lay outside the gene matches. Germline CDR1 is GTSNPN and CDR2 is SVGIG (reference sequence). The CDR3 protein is CAWTLGQGFNEQYF. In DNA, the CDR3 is TGTGCCTGGACCCTAGGACAGGGCTTCAACGAGCAGTACTTC. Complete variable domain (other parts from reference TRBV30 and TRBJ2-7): SQTIHQWPATLVQPVGSPLSLECTVEGTSNPNLYWYRQAAGRGLQLLFYSVGIGQISSEVPQNLSASRPQDRQFILSSKKLLLSDSGFYLCAWTLGQGFNEQYFGPGTRLTVT.

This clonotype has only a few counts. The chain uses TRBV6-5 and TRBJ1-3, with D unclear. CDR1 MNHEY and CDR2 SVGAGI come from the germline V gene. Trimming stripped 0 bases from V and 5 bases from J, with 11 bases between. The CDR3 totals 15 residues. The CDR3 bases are TGTGCCAGCAGTTACTCCCGCGGACTCCGAAACACCATATATTTT. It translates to CASSYSRGLRNTIYF.

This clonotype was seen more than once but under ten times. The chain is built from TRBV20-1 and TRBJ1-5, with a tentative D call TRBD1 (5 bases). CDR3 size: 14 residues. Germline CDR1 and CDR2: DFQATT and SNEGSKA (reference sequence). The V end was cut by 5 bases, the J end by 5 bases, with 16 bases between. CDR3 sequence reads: CSAPTGPFDQPQHF. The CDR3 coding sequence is TGCAGTGCTCCCACGGGGCCGTTCGATCAGCCCCAGCATTTT.

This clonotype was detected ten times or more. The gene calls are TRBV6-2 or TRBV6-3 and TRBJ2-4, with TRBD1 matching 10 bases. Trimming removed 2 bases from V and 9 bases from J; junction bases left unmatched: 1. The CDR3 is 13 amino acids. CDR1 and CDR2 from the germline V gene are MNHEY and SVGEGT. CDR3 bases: TGTGCCAGCAGTTACGGACAGGGGGGCATTCAGTACTTC. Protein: CASSYGQGGIQYF.

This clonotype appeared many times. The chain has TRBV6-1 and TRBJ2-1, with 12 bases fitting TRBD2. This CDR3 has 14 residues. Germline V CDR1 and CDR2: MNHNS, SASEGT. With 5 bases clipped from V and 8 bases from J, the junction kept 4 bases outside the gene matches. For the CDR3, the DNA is TGTGCCAGCAGTCTAGCGGGGGGGCCGTATGAGCAGTTCTTC. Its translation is CASSLAGGPYEQFF.

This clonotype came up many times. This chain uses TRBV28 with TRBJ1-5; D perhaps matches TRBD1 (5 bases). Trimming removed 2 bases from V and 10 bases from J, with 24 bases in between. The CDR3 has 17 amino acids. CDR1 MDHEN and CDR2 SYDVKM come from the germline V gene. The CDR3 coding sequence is TGTGCCAGCAGTTTACCCGGGACTCTATTATCTCTCAGCCCCCAGCATTTT. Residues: CASSLPGTLLSLSPQHF.

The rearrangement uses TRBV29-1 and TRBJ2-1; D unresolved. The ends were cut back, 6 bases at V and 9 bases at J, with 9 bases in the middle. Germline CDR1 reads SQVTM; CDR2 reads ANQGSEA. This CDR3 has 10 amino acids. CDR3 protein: CSVGTSEQFF. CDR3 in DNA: TGCAGCGTGGGAACCAGTGAGCAGTTCTTC.

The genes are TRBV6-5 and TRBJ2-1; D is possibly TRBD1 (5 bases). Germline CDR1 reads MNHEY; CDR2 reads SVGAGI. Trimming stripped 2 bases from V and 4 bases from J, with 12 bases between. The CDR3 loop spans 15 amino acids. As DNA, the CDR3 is TGTGCCAGCAGTTACGGGGCCGTGTTATACAATGAGCAGTTCTTC. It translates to CASSYGAVLYNEQFF.

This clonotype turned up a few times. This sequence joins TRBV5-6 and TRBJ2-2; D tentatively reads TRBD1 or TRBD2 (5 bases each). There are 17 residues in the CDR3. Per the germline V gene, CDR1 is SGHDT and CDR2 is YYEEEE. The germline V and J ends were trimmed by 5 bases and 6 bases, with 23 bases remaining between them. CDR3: CASSIGAPIQGAGELFF. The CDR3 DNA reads TGTGCCAGCAGTATCGGGGCTCCCATCCAAGGGGCCGGGGAGCTGTTTTTT.

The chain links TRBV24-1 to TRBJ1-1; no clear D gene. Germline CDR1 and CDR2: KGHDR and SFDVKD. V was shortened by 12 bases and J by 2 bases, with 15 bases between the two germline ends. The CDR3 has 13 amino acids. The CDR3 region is CAPATGGNTEAFF. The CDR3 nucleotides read TGTGCCCCAGCTACGGGCGGTAACACTGAAGCTTTCTTT.

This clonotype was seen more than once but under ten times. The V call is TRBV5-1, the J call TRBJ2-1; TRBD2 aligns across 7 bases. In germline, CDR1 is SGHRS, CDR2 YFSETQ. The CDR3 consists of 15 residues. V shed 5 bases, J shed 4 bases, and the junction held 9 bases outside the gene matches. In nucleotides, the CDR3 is TGCGCCAGCAGGGGGCTAGCGGAAGCGTACAATGAGCAGTTCTTC. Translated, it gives CASRGLAEAYNEQFF.

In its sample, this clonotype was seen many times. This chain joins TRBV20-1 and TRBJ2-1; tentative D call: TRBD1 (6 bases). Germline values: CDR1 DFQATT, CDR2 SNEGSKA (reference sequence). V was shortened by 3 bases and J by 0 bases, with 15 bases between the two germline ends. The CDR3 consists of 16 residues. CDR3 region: CSARPGHPYSYNEQFF. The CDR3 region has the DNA TGCAGTGCTAGGCCGGGACACCCCTACTCCTACAATGAGCAGTTCTTC.

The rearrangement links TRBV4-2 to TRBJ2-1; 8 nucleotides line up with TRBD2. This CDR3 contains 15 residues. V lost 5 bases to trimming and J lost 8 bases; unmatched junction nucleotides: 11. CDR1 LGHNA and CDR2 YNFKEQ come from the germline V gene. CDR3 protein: CASSDVVAGWDEQFF. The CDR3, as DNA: TGTGCCAGCAGCGACGTAGTAGCGGGGTGGGATGAGCAGTTCTTC.

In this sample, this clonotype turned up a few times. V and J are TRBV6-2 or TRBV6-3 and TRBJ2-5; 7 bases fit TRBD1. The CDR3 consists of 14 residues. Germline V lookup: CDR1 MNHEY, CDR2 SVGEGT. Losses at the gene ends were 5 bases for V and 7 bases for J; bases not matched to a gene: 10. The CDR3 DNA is TGTGCCAGCAGTCGGGACAGTCCAAGAGGGACCCAGTACTTC. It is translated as CASSRDSPRGTQYF.

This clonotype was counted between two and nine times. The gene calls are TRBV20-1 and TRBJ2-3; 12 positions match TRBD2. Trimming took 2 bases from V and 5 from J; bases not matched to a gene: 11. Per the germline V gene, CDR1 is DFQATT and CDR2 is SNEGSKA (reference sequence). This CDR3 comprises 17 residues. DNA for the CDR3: TGCAGTGCTAGACTAGCGGGGGGGCCAATTTACGGAGATACGCAGTATTTT. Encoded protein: CSARLAGGPIYGDTQYF.

As DNA, the CDR3 is TGCGCCAGCAGTCAATCGTTCGGGCTCGTCCACGAGCAGTACGTC. Its translation is CASSQSFGLVHEQYV. This chain links TRBV23-1 with TRBJ2-7, with D hard to call. TRBV23-1 is designated an ORF whose function remains uncertain. The ends were cut back, 0 bases at V and 5 bases at J, with 14 bases in the middle. The CDR3 length is 15 residues.

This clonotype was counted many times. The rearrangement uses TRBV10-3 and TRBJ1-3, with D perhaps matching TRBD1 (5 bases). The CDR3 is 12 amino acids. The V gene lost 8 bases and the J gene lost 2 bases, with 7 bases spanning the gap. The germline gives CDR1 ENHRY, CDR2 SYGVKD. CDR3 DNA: TGTGCCATCGGAGGGGCTGGAAACACCATATATTTT. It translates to CAIGGAGNTIYF.